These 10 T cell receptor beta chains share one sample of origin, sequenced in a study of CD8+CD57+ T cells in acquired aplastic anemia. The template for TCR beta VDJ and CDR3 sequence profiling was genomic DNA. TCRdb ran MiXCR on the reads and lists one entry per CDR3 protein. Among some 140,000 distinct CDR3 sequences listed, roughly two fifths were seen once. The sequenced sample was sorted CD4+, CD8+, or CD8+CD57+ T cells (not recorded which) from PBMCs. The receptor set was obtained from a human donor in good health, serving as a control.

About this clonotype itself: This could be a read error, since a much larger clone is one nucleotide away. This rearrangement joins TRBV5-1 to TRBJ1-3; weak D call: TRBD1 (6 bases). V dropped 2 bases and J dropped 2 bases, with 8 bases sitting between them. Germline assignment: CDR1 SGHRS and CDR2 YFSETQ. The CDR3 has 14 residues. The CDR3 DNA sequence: TGCGCCAGCAGCTTCACAGGGCCTGGAAACACCATATATTTT. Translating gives CASSFTGPGNTIYF.

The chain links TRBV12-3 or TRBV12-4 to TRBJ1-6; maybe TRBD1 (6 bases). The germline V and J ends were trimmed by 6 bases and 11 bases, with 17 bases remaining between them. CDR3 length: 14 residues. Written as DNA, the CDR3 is TGTGCCAGCAGCGCCTGGCTCTCAGGGGCACCCCTCCACTTT. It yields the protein CASSAWLSGAPLHF.

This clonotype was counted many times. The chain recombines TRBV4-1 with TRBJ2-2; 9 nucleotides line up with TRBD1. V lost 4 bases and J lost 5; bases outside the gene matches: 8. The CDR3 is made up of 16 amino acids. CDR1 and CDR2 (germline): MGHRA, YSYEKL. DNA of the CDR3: TGCGCCAGCAGCCGTCCTGGGACAGGGCGGACCGGGGAGCTGTTTTTT. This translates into CASSRPGTGRTGELFF.

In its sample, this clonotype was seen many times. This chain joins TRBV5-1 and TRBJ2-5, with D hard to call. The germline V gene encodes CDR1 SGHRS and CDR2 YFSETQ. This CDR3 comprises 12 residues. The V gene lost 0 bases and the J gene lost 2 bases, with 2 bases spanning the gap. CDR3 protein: CASSLEQETQYF. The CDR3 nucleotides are TGCGCCAGCAGCTTGGAACAAGAGACCCAGTACTTC.

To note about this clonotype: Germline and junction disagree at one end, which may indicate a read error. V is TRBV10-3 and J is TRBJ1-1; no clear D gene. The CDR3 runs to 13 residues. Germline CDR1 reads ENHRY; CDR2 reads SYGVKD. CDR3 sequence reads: CAIRSAMSTEAFF. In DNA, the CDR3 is TGCGCCATCAGATCGGCCATGAGCACTGAAGCTTTCTTT.

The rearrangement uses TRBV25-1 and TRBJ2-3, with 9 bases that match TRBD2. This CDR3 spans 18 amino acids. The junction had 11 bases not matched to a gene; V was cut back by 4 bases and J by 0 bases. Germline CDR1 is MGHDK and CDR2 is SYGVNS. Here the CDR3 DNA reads TGTGCCAGCAGTGGACCCACCCTAGCGGGGAGAAGCACAGATACGCAGTATTTT. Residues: CASSGPTLAGRSTDTQYF.

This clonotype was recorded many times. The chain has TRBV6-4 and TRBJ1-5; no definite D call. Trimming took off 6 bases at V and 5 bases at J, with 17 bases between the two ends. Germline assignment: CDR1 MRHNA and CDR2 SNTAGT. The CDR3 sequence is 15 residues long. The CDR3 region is CASSRDGIPDQPQHF. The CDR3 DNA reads TGTGCCAGCAGCCGCGATGGAATTCCCGATCAGCCCCAGCATTTT.

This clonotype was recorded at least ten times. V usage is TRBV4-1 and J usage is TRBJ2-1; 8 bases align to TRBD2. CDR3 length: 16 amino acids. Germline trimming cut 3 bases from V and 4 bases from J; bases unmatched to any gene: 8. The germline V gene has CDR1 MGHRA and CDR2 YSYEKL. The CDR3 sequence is CASSHLGLAVYNEQFF. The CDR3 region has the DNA TGCGCCAGCAGCCATCTCGGACTAGCAGTATACAATGAGCAGTTCTTC.

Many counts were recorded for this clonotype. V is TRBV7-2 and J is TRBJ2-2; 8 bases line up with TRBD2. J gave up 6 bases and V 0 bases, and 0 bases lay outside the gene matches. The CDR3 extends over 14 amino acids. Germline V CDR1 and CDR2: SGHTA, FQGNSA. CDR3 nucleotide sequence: TGTGCCAGCAGCTTAGCGCGGGGGGCCGGGGAGCTGTTTTTT. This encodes CASSLARGAGELFF.

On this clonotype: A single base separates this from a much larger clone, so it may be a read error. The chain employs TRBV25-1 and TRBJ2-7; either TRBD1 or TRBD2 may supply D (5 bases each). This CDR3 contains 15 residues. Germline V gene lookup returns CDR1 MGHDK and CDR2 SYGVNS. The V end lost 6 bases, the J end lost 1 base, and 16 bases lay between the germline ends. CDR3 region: CASSGTRDPSYEQYF. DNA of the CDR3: TGTGCCAGCAGCGGAACCCGGGACCCATCCTACGAGCAGTACTTC.